This TCR beta chain is from a study of early T cells in non-severe SARS-CoV-2 infection. Trimming pared 1 base from V and 0 bases from J, leaving 7 bases between. The V gene's germline CDR1 is SEHNR and CDR2 FQNEAQ (reference sequence). This CDR3 region has 16 residues. TCRdb fed the 5' RACE reads into MiXCR, producing one record per CDR3 protein. The data contain 70,000 or so distinct CDR3 sequences, around a tenth of them singletons. This clonotype was seen only a few times. This receptor was taken from an adult who was a healthcare worker with PCR-confirmed SARS-CoV-2 infection or an uninfected control (not recorded which). The starting material was whole blood, obtained at baseline. The genes are TRBV7-9 and TRBJ2-6; D is perhaps TRBD2 (5 bases). CDR3: CASSLGEHSGANVLTF. The CDR3 nucleotides read TGTGCCAGCAGCTTAGGGGAGCACTCTGGGGCCAACGTCCTGACTTTC.